This T cell receptor (beta chain) was identified during a study of blood T cells in healthy people across ages. The CDR3 length is 13 residues. In germline, CDR1 is ENHRY, CDR2 SYGVKD. Trimming removed 7 bases at V and 2 bases at J, with 10 bases between. This clonotype came up once. Its specificity is unknown. A sample-barcoded 5' primer and a J-beta primer mix were used in a second PCR of about 7 to 12 cycles. TCRdb re-analysed the 5' RACE reads in MiXCR, keeping a single row per CDR3 protein. The sample carries around 1,000,000 distinct CDR3 sequences, roughly two fifths recorded once. The donors, healthy Caucasians from Russia, were aged 6 to 90. Study-wide results and limits: Conclusively comparing naive with antigen-experienced cells was impossible with unsorted PBMCs. Observed TCR beta diversity showed a strong correlation with the percentage of naive T cells as measured by flow cytometry.

The sequenced sample was blood. The sequence was obtained from a man aged 18-30 years in good health. This chain links TRBV10-3 with TRBJ2-3, with D unresolved. CDR3 in amino acids: CAITELITDTQYF. The CDR3 DNA sequence: TGTGCCATCACAGAGCTAATCACAGATACGCAGTATTTT.